Below are 20 T cell receptor beta chains sequenced from a single sample in a study of blood T cell repertoires in COVID-19. The table came from immunoSEQ multiplex PCR; TCRdb's copy has only in-frame clones and leaves some out. The table has some 70,000 clones, 65% to 90% seen once; the top ten hold about 3.2%. The sample comprised peripheral blood. All receptors come from a man aged 80 or over with acute or convalescent COVID-19.

This clone rates as medium-sized. The chain recombines TRBV13 with TRBJ2-5, with 15 bases that match TRBD2. Germline V lookup: CDR1 PRHDT, CDR2 FYEKMQ (reference sequence). The CDR3 extends over 18 amino acids. V was pared by 1 base and J by 4 bases, with 7 bases of the junction left unmatched. For the CDR3, the DNA is TGTGCCAGCAGCTTAGTAGGACTAGCGGGAGGGCCCGGAGAGACCCAGTACTTC. This encodes CASSLVGLAGGPGETQYF.

This clone was observed a single time. The CDR3 sequence: CAWNRVSTEAFF. CDR3 DNA: TGTGCCTGGAATCGGGTCTCCACTGAAGCTTTCTTT. The chain combines TRBV30 with TRBJ1-1, with D hard to call. Germline loops: CDR1 GTSNPN, CDR2 SVGIG (reference sequence). The CDR3 consists of 12 residues. V lost 4 bases and J lost 4, with 10 bases in between.

J is TRBJ1-2 and V is TRBV24-1; 7 bases line up with TRBD1. V was pared by 3 bases and J by 9 bases, with 9 bases of the junction left unmatched. The CDR3 spans 14 residues. Germline-derived CDR1 and CDR2 are KGHDR and SFDVKD. For the CDR3, the DNA is TGTGCCACCAGTGATCCGACAGGGAGAGGTAGCTACACCTTC. It translates to CATSDPTGRGSYTF.

The V and J genes are TRBV6-1 and TRBJ2-2; 10 bases match TRBD1. Germline CDR1 and CDR2: MNHNS and SASEGT. Trimming took 1 base from V and 6 from J; bases not matched to a gene: 8. This CDR3 region has 17 residues. The CDR3 region is CASSEERGQGYPGELFF. CDR3 coding DNA: TGTGCCAGCAGTGAAGAGAGGGGACAGGGGTATCCCGGGGAGCTGTTTTTT.

The rearrangement joins TRBV5-4 to TRBJ2-1; 7 bases agree with TRBD2. V lost 7 bases and J lost 9; bases outside the gene matches: 19. The CDR3 has 16 amino acids. The germline V gene encodes CDR1 SGHNT and CDR2 YYREEE (reference sequence). The chain's CDR3 is CASGPGGSPYSGEQFF. The CDR3 DNA is TGTGCCAGCGGCCCCGGCGGGAGCCCTTACAGTGGTGAGCAGTTCTTC.

This clone showed up just a few times. V is TRBV3-1 (or the pseudogene TRBV3-2) and J is TRBJ1-5; TRBD1 matches at 7 bases. Germline values: CDR1 LGHDT, CDR2 YNNKEL (reference sequence). The CDR3 loop spans 15 amino acids. V lost 1 base, J lost 0 bases, and 0 bases stayed unmatched. CDR3 sequence reads: CASSQGQGSNQPQHF. CDR3 DNA: TGTGCCAGCAGCCAAGGACAGGGTAGCAATCAGCCCCAGCATTTT.

The rearrangement joins TRBV7-8 to TRBJ2-3; D call uncertain. This CDR3 region has 15 residues. V was cut by 4 bases and J by 7 bases, with 18 bases left in between. Germline V gene sequence: CDR1 SGHVS, CDR2 FQNEAQ. CDR3 nucleotide sequence: TGTGCCAGCAGCTCCCGAGACTCCCTGTGGAATACGCAGTATTTT. Amino acid sequence: CASSSRDSLWNTQYF.

The J gene is TRBJ2-7, the V gene TRBV29-1, with D perhaps matching TRBD2 (5 bases). V gave up 4 bases and J gave up 0 bases, with 13 bases separating them. The germline V gene has CDR1 SQVTM and CDR2 ANQGSEA. This CDR3 contains 14 residues. CDR3 sequence (DNA): TGCAGCGTTGGTGGAGGCCCGAGCTCCTACGAGCAGTACTTC. Protein product: CSVGGGPSSYEQYF.

The rearrangement uses TRBV5-1 and TRBJ1-6, with a tentative D call TRBD1 (5 bases). The CDR3 spans 13 residues. Trimming pared 3 bases from V and 10 bases from J, leaving 11 bases between. Germline CDR1 and CDR2: SGHRS and YFSETQ. CDR3 nucleotide sequence: TGCGCCAGCAGCTGGGGGGAGAAATCACCCCTCCACTTT. It encodes CASSWGEKSPLHF.

This sequence joins TRBV6-6 and TRBJ2-7; TRBD2 matches 13 bases. Germline CDR1 reads MNHNY; CDR2 reads SVGAGI (reference sequence). Trimming cost V 4 bases and J 5 bases; bases outside gene matches: 8. This CDR3 spans 16 amino acids. The CDR3 reads CASSSSPGTSGNEQYF. The CDR3 nucleotides read TGTGCCAGCAGTTCCTCACCCGGGACTAGCGGGAACGAGCAGTACTTC.

This clone occurred once. J is TRBJ1-2 and V is TRBV29-1, with D perhaps matching TRBD1 (6 bases). CDR3 size: 16 residues. V was trimmed by 3 bases and J by 4 bases, leaving 21 bases between them. Germline V gene data show CDR1 as SQVTM and CDR2 as ANQGSEA. Here the CDR3 reads CSVDALTGRPGYGYTF. CDR3 sequence (DNA): TGCAGCGTTGATGCTCTGACAGGTCGACCTGGCTATGGCTACACCTTC. The full variable domain, its missing parts supplied by reference TRBV29-1 and TRBJ1-2, is SAVISQKPSRDICQRGTSLTIQCQVDSQVTMMFWYRQQPGQSLTLIATANQGSEATYESGFVIDKFPISRPNLTFSTLTVSNMSPEDSSIYLCSVDALTGRPGYGYTFGSGTRLTVV.

The chain has TRBV27 and TRBJ1-1; no clear D gene. The V and J ends lost 8 bases and 11 bases respectively, with 9 bases between them. Germline V gene sequence: CDR1 MNHEY, CDR2 SMNVEV (reference sequence). The CDR3 covers 9 residues. CDR3 sequence: CASVRGAFF. DNA of the CDR3: TGTGCCAGCGTCCGAGGGGCTTTCTTT.

V gene TRBV9 combines with J gene TRBJ1-6; D may be TRBD1 (6 bases). This CDR3 has 15 amino acids. Germline CDR1 reads SGDLS; CDR2 reads YYNGEE. V was trimmed by 0 bases and J by 8 bases, leaving 12 bases between them. Here the CDR3 DNA reads TGTGCCAGCAGCGTAGATGGGCAGGGGTATTCACCCCTCCACTTT. Protein: CASSVDGQGYSPLHF.

The chain recombines TRBV2 with TRBJ2-3, with 9 bases matching TRBD2. Trimming at V came to 8 bases and at J to 4 bases, leaving 7 bases not matched to a gene. Germline-derived CDR1 and CDR2 are SNHLY and FYNNEI. The CDR3 runs to 14 residues. The CDR3 is CASGGGRAADTQYF. The CDR3 DNA sequence: TGTGCCAGCGGGGGCGGGAGGGCAGCAGATACGCAGTATTTT. Combining the CDR3 with reference TRBV2 and TRBJ2-3 gives the whole variable domain EPEVTQTPSHQVTQMGQEVILRCVPISNHLYFYWYRQILGQKVEFLVSFYNNEISEKSEIFDDQFSVERPDGSNFTLKIRSTKLEDSAMYFCASGGGRAADTQYFGPGTRLTVL.

The chain recombines TRBV18 with TRBJ2-3; TRBD2 matches at 10 bases. J lost 8 bases, V lost 2 bases, and 4 bases had no gene match. CDR1 and CDR2 (germline): KGHSH, LQKENI. This CDR3 contains 14 residues. CDR3 DNA: TGTGCCAGCTCACCAGGGGCTAGCGGGAGTACGCAGTATTTT. Protein product: CASSPGASGSTQYF.

V is TRBV2 and J is TRBJ2-3, with 8 bases aligning to TRBD2. The CDR3 spans 15 residues. The V and J ends lost 7 bases and 4 bases, in that order; junction bases with no gene match: 10. CDR1 SNHLY and CDR2 FYNNEI come from the germline V gene. The CDR3 sequence is CASTNRGTRSDTQYF. Here the CDR3 DNA reads TGTGCCAGCACCAATCGCGGGACTAGATCAGATACGCAGTATTTT.

This sequence joins TRBV7-2 and TRBJ2-1; 11 bases are shared with TRBD2. V shed 4 bases, J shed 4 bases, and the junction held 3 bases outside the gene matches. The CDR3 sequence is 15 residues long. Germline lookup yields CDR1 SGHTA and CDR2 FQGNSA. The CDR3 bases are TGTGCCAGCAGCTCGCTAGCGGGAGGATACAATGAGCAGTTCTTC. Residues: CASSSLAGGYNEQFF.

The chain has TRBV5-1 and TRBJ1-2; TRBD1 agrees at 8 bases. The CDR3 runs to 15 residues. With V trimmed by 5 bases and J by 4 bases, 10 bases remained unmatched. Germline CDR1 and CDR2: SGHRS and YFSETQ. Here the CDR3 reads CASRQRQGMVYGYTF. In nucleotides, the CDR3 is TGCGCCAGCAGGCAAAGACAGGGGATGGTCTATGGCTACACCTTC.

The CDR3 nucleotides read TGTGCCAGCAGCCAGAATACCGGGACAGGGGAAGAGACCCAGTACTTC. Amino acids: CASSQNTGTGEETQYF. The chain is built from TRBV2 and TRBJ2-5; 10 nucleotides agree with TRBD1. Germline V gene sequence: CDR1 SNHLY, CDR2 FYNNEI. There are 16 residues in the CDR3. The V segment lost 6 bases and the J segment 3 bases; nucleotides outside the gene matches: 10.

The chain is built from TRBV5-1 and TRBJ1-6, with TRBD1 identical over 11 bases. CDR3 length: 16 amino acids. Trimming removed 4 bases from V and 9 bases from J; junction bases left unmatched: 9. Germline assignment: CDR1 SGHRS and CDR2 YFSETQ. The CDR3 reads CASSHIGQGALSPLHF. The CDR3, as DNA: TGCGCCAGCAGCCATATAGGACAGGGGGCGCTTTCACCCCTCCACTTT.